The clone carrying this TCR beta chain was picked up one time. Trimming took 5 bases from V and 3 from J, leaving 10 bases between them. Per the germline V gene, CDR1 is ENHRY and CDR2 is SYGVKD. The CDR3 contains 13 residues. Repertoires were generated with immunoSEQ multiplex PCR, while TCRdb's copy carries only in-frame clones and drops some. The sample includes around 120,000 clones, about 89% of them seen just once. This sample is drawn from a study of T cell changes during pregnancy in multiple sclerosis. The source material was peripheral blood, sampled after pregnancy. This clonotype was sampled from a female donor with multiple sclerosis, enrolled in a pregnancy study. This sequence joins TRBV10-3 and TRBJ1-1; D may be TRBD1 (6 bases). The CDR3, as DNA: TGTGCCATCAGTAAGACAGGTGACACTGAAGCTTTCTTT. Amino acid sequence: CAISKTGDTEAFF.